The 7 T cell receptor beta chains in this list originate from one sample, sequenced in a study of memory CD4+ T cells and cytomegalovirus serostatus. The sort gate was single viable CD3+CD4+CD8-CD45RO+ cells for memory CD4+ T cells. Profiled with immunoSEQ multiplex PCR; TCRdb holds only in-frame clones, not every one. Among 35,000 to 40,000 clones listed, around three quarters were seen once. Source material: memory CD4+ T cells from blood. Receptors were obtained from an adult in good health and CMV-seropositive.

CDR3 DNA sequence: TGTGCCAGCAGTTTGGGGGCAGACTCTGGAAACACCATATATTTT. The encoded protein is CASSLGADSGNTIYF. The chain links TRBV9 to TRBJ1-3, with D possibly matching TRBD1 (6 bases). The CDR3 is 15 amino acids. Germline CDR1 is SGDLS and CDR2 is YYNGEE. Trimming shortened V by 5 bases and J by 0 bases, and 12 bases separated the two germline ends. Using reference TRBV9 and TRBJ1-3 for the parts outside the CDR3, the full variable domain is DSGVTQTPKHLITATGQRVTLRCSPRSGDLSVYWYQQSLDQGLQFLIQYYNGEERAKGNILERFSAQQFPDLHSELNLSSLELGDSALYFCASSLGADSGNTIYFGEGSWLTVV.

This chain joins TRBV7-9 and TRBJ1-2, with D possibly TRBD1 on 5 matching bases. Trimming shortened V by 7 bases and J by 4 bases, and 10 bases separated the two germline ends. The length of the CDR3 is 12 residues. The germline V gene encodes CDR1 SEHNR and CDR2 FQNEAQ (reference sequence). For the CDR3, the DNA is TGTGCCAGCAACCAGGGCCCCTATGGCTACACCTTC. It yields the protein CASNQGPYGYTF.

This chain uses TRBV10-3 with TRBJ2-7; D possibly matches TRBD1 or TRBD2 (6 bases each). With 6 bases removed from V and 1 base from J, the gap between germline ends came to 13 bases. The CDR3 extends over 14 amino acids. Germline CDR1 reads ENHRY; CDR2 reads SYGVKD. The CDR3 sequence: CAIRRDTSSYEQYF. The CDR3 bases are TGTGCCATCAGGCGGGACACCAGTTCCTACGAGCAGTACTTC.

This clone came up a few times. V is TRBV20-1 and J is TRBJ2-5; no definite D call. Trimming stripped 5 bases from V and 4 bases from J, with 2 bases between. This CDR3 contains 9 residues. Germline V gene lookup returns CDR1 DFQATT and CDR2 SNEGSKA (reference sequence). CDR3 residues: CSAPETQYF. As DNA, the CDR3 is TGCAGTGCTCCAGAGACCCAGTACTTC.

This chain uses TRBV7-2 with TRBJ1-5; the D gene is possibly TRBD1 (5 bases). Trimming removed 5 bases at V and 11 bases at J, with 19 bases between. This CDR3 has 14 amino acids. Germline values: CDR1 SGHTA, CDR2 FQGNSA. The CDR3 region is CASSPGRTSEAQHF. The CDR3, as DNA: TGTGCCAGCAGCCCGGGACGGACTAGTGAGGCCCAGCATTTT.

This rearrangement joins TRBV6-5 to TRBJ2-3, with TRBD1 matching 7 bases. Germline V lookup: CDR1 MNHEY, CDR2 SVGAGI. The CDR3 covers 15 residues. V gave up 5 bases and J gave up 1 base; unmatched junction bases: 6. The CDR3 DNA reads as TGTGCCAGCAGTCCATACGGGACAGGCACAGATACGCAGTATTTT. The encoded protein is CASSPYGTGTDTQYF.

The chain links TRBV28 to TRBJ2-1, with a possible D match to TRBD1 (6 bases). The length of the CDR3 is 16 residues. The germline gives CDR1 MDHEN, CDR2 SYDVKM. The V end was cut by 6 bases, the J end by 1 base, with 16 bases between. CDR3 loop: CASRTKQGTSYNEQFF. For the CDR3, the DNA is TGTGCCAGCAGAACTAAACAGGGTACGTCCTACAATGAGCAGTTCTTC.